These T cell receptor beta chains were read from a single sample in a study of OX40 agonist ivuxolimab in advanced cancers. Repertoires were generated with immunoSEQ multiplex PCR, while TCRdb's copy carries only in-frame clones and drops some. The data contain around 75,000 clones, about 91% of them seen just once; the ten biggest clones take up about 2.1%. The sample consisted of CD4+ or CD8+ T cells sorted from blood, taken in a trial of the OX40 agonist ivuxolimab. These receptors were taken from an adult with an advanced solid tumor such as melanoma, head and neck, liver or kidney cancer. CDR3s include the opening cysteine and the closing phenylalanine or tryptophan. A D gene is named only where the DNA matches it firmly. The listing skips clone size in some rows; elsewhere it reads once, few, many or a size class.

D	J	size	length	V	CDR3	DNA
NA	TRBJ1-5	NA	17	TRBV7-3	CASSPTGQTRVNQPQHF	TGTGCCAGCAGCCCTACGGGACAAACACGAGTCAATCAGCCCCAGCATTTT
NA	TRBJ2-7	NA	11	TRBV20-1	CSPQGSYEQYF	TGCAGTCCACAGGGATCCTACGAGCAGTACTTC
TRBD1	TRBJ2-5	NA	14	TRBV5-1	CASSPWTGGETQYF	TGCGCCAGCAGCCCATGGACAGGGGGAGAGACCCAGTACTTC
NA	TRBJ2-5	NA	14	TRBV7-3	CASSPSAAEETQYF	TGTGCCAGCAGCCCATCGGCAGCGGAAGAGACCCAGTACTTC
NA	TRBJ2-6	NA	16	TRBV23-1	CASSFLRLSGANVLTF	TGCGCCAGCAGTTTTCTACGCTTATCTGGGGCCAACGTCCTGACTTTC
TRBD1	TRBJ2-5	NA	16	TRBV5-1	CASSAGDQGEGETQYF	TGCGCCAGCAGCGCCGGCGACCAGGGGGAAGGAGAGACCCAGTACTTC
TRBD1	TRBJ1-3	NA	14	TRBV2	CASSTQGAGNTIYF	TGTGCCAGCAGCACACAGGGGGCTGGAAACACCATATATTTT
NA	TRBJ2-4	NA	17	TRBV15	CATSRDSSGLAKNIQYF	TGTGCCACCAGCAGAGATTCCAGCGGGCTAGCCAAAAACATTCAGTACTTC
NA	TRBJ1-2	NA	14	TRBV6-1	CASSEMAVGYGYTF	TGTGCCAGCAGTGAAATGGCCGTTGGGTATGGCTACACCTTC
NA	TRBJ2-5	NA	13	TRBV6-6	CASSSAALETQYF	TGTGCCAGCAGTTCGGCCGCTCTAGAGACCCAGTACTTC
NA	TRBJ2-3	NA	12	TRBV18	CASSRATDTQYF	TGTGCCAGCTCACGCGCCACAGATACGCAGTATTTT
TRBD1	TRBJ1-2	NA	13	TRBV6-5	CASRRDRGGGYTF	TGTGCCAGCAGACGGGACAGGGGGGGTGGCTACACCTTC
NA	TRBJ2-2	NA	11	TRBV6-5	CASRRTGELFF	TGTGCCAGCCGAAGAACCGGGGAGCTGTTTTTT
NA	TRBJ2-3	NA	13	TRBV30	CAWSVQSTDTQYF	TGTGCCTGGAGTGTACAGAGCACAGATACGCAGTATTTT
TRBD2	TRBJ2-3	NA	14	TRBV7-3	CASSNSGGTSTQYF	TGTGCCAGCAGTAATAGCGGGGGGACCTCTACGCAGTATTTT
TRBD2	TRBJ2-2	NA	15	TRBV5-6	CASSEGLLRGGELFF	TGTGCCAGCAGCGAGGGACTATTGAGGGGCGGGGAGCTGTTTTTT
NA	TRBJ2-1	NA	15	TRBV6-5	CASTRGRGARNEQFF	TGTGCCAGCACCAGAGGCCGGGGGGCGCGGAATGAGCAGTTCTTC
NA	TRBJ2-5	NA	15	TRBV28	CASSSHGQYQETQYF	TGTGCCAGCTCATCCCACGGACAGTACCAAGAGACCCAGTACTTC
TRBD2	TRBJ2-7	NA	15	TRBV2	CASRRGLAGSYEQYF	TGTGCCAGCAGAAGGGGACTAGCGGGCTCCTACGAGCAGTACTTC
NA	TRBJ1-4	NA	15	TRBV7-3	CASSLQDRKNEKLFF	TGTGCCAGCAGCCTCCAGGACAGAAAGAATGAAAAACTGTTTTTT
TRBD2	TRBJ2-2	NA	17	TRBV27	CASSLSAGVINTGELFF	TGTGCCAGCAGTTTGTCTGCGGGGGTCATTAACACCGGGGAGCTGTTTTTT
TRBD1	TRBJ1-1	once	14	TRBV29-1	CSVSKGQGDTEAFF	TGCAGCGTTTCTAAGGGACAGGGTGACACTGAAGCTTTCTTT
NA	TRBJ1-2	NA	15	TRBV28	CASSPSGRANYGYTF	TGTGCCAGCAGTCCGTCCGGCCGCGCAAACTATGGCTACACCTTC
TRBD1	TRBJ2-1	NA	13	TRBV2	CASYGQGGNEQFF	TGTGCCAGCTACGGACAGGGCGGCAATGAGCAGTTCTTC
TRBD1	TRBJ2-7	NA	14	TRBV5-4	CASSLRTGEDEQYF	TGTGCCAGCAGCTTGCGGACAGGGGAAGACGAGCAGTACTTC
NA	TRBJ2-2	NA	16	TRBV5-4	CASSPHQLAYTGELFF	TGTGCCAGCAGCCCGCACCAGCTAGCCTACACCGGGGAGCTGTTTTTT
NA	TRBJ1-1	few	13	TRBV6-5	CASSHNRNTEAFF	TGTGCCAGCAGTCATAATAGGAACACTGAAGCTTTCTTT
NA	TRBJ2-2	once	15	TRBV28	CASSSQGPGTGELFF	TGTGCCAGCAGTTCCCAGGGGCCGGGCACCGGGGAGCTGTTTTTT
NA	TRBJ2-2	NA	14	TRBV9	CASSLSPNTGELFF	TGTGCCAGCAGTCTATCCCCAAACACCGGGGAGCTGTTTTTT
NA	TRBJ1-6	NA	13	TRBV2	CASSEHPGSPLHF	TGTGCCAGCAGTGAACACCCCGGATCCCCACTCCACTTT
NA	TRBJ2-7	NA	14	TRBV7-9	CASSLGLPAGEQYF	TGTGCCAGCAGCTTAGGGCTACCGGCTGGGGAGCAGTACTTC
TRBD2	TRBJ2-5	NA	16	TRBV5-6	CASSAGTSGSSKTQYF	TGTGCCAGCAGCGCCGGGACTAGCGGGAGTAGCAAGACCCAGTACTTC
TRBD1	TRBJ2-5	NA	15	TRBV5-8	CASSWAGTVKETQYF	TGTGCCAGCAGCTGGGCCGGGACAGTAAAAGAGACCCAGTACTTC
TRBD1	TRBJ2-5	NA	14	TRBV18	CASSPDRGLETQYF	TGTGCCAGCTCACCAGACAGGGGTTTGGAGACCCAGTACTTC
NA	TRBJ2-1	few	15	TRBV2	CASGSGAVTYNEQFF	TGTGCCAGCGGATCAGGAGCGGTCACCTACAATGAGCAGTTCTTC
TRBD1	TRBJ2-7	NA	14	TRBV6-5	CASSFLGQGGEQYF	TGTGCCAGCAGTTTTTTGGGACAGGGAGGCGAGCAGTACTTC
NA	TRBJ1-5	medium-sized	15	TRBV18	CASSRDVYSNQPQHF	TGTGCCAGCTCAAGGGACGTCTATAGCAATCAGCCCCAGCATTTT
NA	TRBJ2-2	NA	15	TRBV7-3	CASSAWKGSTGELFF	TGTGCCAGCAGCGCCTGGAAGGGAAGCACCGGGGAGCTGTTTTTT
NA	TRBJ2-1	once	16	TRBV7-8	CASLPQAEAAYNEQFF	TGTGCCAGCCTTCCTCAAGCTGAGGCAGCCTACAATGAGCAGTTCTTC
NA	TRBJ2-4	NA	15	TRBV28	CASRAPGDGKNIQYF	TGTGCCAGCAGGGCTCCAGGGGACGGCAAAAACATTCAGTACTTC
NA	TRBJ1-2	NA	12	TRBV28	CASSFSGYGYTF	TGTGCCAGCAGTTTTAGTGGGTATGGCTACACCTTC
TRBD2	TRBJ2-1	NA	16	TRBV7-9	CASNHLQREVRGEQFF	TGTGCCAGCAACCATCTCCAGCGGGAGGTGCGAGGTGAGCAGTTCTTC
NA	TRBJ2-7	NA	13	TRBV18	CASSPQRSYEQYF	TGTGCCAGCTCACCACAGAGGTCCTACGAGCAGTACTTC
NA	TRBJ2-5	NA	15	TRBV18	CASSPPLGAGGTQYF	TGTGCCAGCTCACCACCGCTAGGGGCCGGGGGGACCCAGTACTTC
TRBD2	TRBJ2-3	few	14	TRBV7-2	CASSPRGGADTQYF	TGTGCCAGCAGCCCCCGCGGGGGGGCAGATACGCAGTATTTT
NA	TRBJ2-3	NA	11	TRBV20-1	CSPGDLDTQYF	TGCAGTCCTGGAGATTTAGATACGCAGTATTTT
NA	TRBJ1-5	NA	13	TRBV19	CASRRKMNQPQHF	TGTGCCAGTAGGCGGAAGATGAATCAGCCCCAGCATTTT
TRBD1	TRBJ1-2	NA	14	TRBV18	CASSPPTGEKGYTF	TGTGCCAGCTCACCACCGACAGGGGAGAAGGGCTACACCTTC